This T cell receptor beta chain was captured in a study of regulatory T cells in long-lasting Graves disease listed by TCRdb under 2021. For context, the study as a whole: To count as having persistent Graves' disease, a patient had to have received antithyroid drug treatment for over 5 years with TSH receptor autoantibodies remaining persistently positive. Persistent Graves' disease patients in the clinical cohort had taken antithyroid drugs for roughly ten years on average. Persistent Graves' disease patients were compared with newly diagnosed Graves' disease patients by peripheral blood TCR sequencing and RNA sequencing. The study took place in China and was registered as a clinical trial. A total of roughly 33 samples were covered by TCR sequencing, comprising roughly 13 persistent and around 20 newly diagnosed Graves' disease patients. Study-wide conclusions, independent of this receptor: Only peripheral blood was studied, because thyroid tissue, the primary lesion, was inaccessible. Preferential use of TRBV28, TRBJ1-2 and TRBJ2-5 was observed in persistent disease, whereas TRBV20-1 and TRBJ2-1 were favored in newly diagnosed disease. The authors acknowledged the small sample size as a limitation that may reduce accuracy. A larger number of public clonotypes was shared among persistent patients (approximately 3,000) than among newly diagnosed patients (over 850). Compared with newly diagnosed patients, patients with persistent Graves' disease had lower TCR Shannon entropy and fewer highly expanded clones, which suggests clonal expansion. Sequencing and analysis were restricted to the TCR beta chain.

Libraries came from multiplex PCR. Sequencing used an Illumina HiSeq 4000. To build TCR beta libraries, CDR3 regions were amplified by Arm-PCR using iRepertoire HTBI primers. Before sequencing, the PCR products went through gel purification. On the authors' methods: Across samples, approximately 68 TRBV and 14 TRBJ segments were identified and used for gene usage analysis of CDR3 amino acid clonotypes. COPE and FqMerger were used to merge filtered high-quality paired reads into contigs. BLAST was used to align contigs to IMGT TRBV, TRBD and TRBJ reference genes, with CDR3 defined following IMGT. Clonotypes above 0.1% frequency were classified as highly expanded clones. Shannon entropy served as the measure of repertoire diversity, while the Gini coefficient captured V-J evenness. A clonotype was considered public if more than one individual shared it. The public reads were reanalyzed by TCRdb: fastp trimming at Q25, MiXCR alignment, in-frame beta chains only. Each entry is one CDR3 protein sequence, shown with its most common DNA and genes. TCRdb, not the original authors, processed these V and J calls. This sample has over 650,000 distinct CDR3 sequences in its table, and about 30% of those were observed once. The ten largest clones take up under 50% of the sample.

As to this clonotype: Its specific antigen is unknown. Base qualities are not at hand, and no much larger clone is one base apart.

The germline V gene supplies CDR1 MNHEY and CDR2 SVGEGT. The CDR3 covers 16 residues, taking in both the cysteine and the phenylalanine. Only the CDR3 region is kept as DNA, spanning 48 bases read in frame from base 1. V is clipped by 6 bases and J by 0 bases, and the sequence between their germline boundaries is 12 bases long. Sample time point, as interpreted from the label and publication: persistent/refractory GD, antithyroid drugs over 5 years with positive TRAb. For both TCR sequencing and RNA sequencing, RNA was extracted from PBMCs using TRIzol. The diagnosis of Graves' disease was made according to American Thyroid Association guidelines. Patients for the study were recruited at an endocrinology department in Xi'an, China. Each patient gave around 9 milliliters of peripheral blood, collected in an EDTA anticoagulant tube. Ficoll Paque Plus density gradient separation was used to isolate PBMCs, and no additional T cell sorting was done. An Agilent 2100 Bioanalyzer and agarose gel were used to check RNA quality, and a NanoDrop 2000 was used to measure RNA concentration.

Here the chain combines TRBV6-2 or TRBV6-3 and TRBJ2-6, and the D gene may be TRBD2, 5 bases matching. This sequence originates from a female donor with Graves disease. Sample: peripheral blood mononuclear cells (PBMCs), taken when the disease was refractory, from a patient treated with antithyroid drugs. The nucleotides read TGTGCCAGCAGCGTAGGGAGCAGCTCTGGGGCCAACGTCCTGACTTTC. Translated, it gives CASSVGSSSGANVLTF.